Listed here are 10 T cell receptor beta chains from one sample, sequenced in a study of blood T cell repertoires in COVID-19. Measured with immunoSEQ multiplex PCR; TCRdb has only the in-frame clones, and not every one. The repertoire includes 110,000 or so clones, roughly nine tenths of them detected once, and more than 6% sits in the top ten. The specimen was peripheral blood. The receptor source for this set is a human donor in a cohort sampled during active COVID-19.

This chain uses TRBV14 with TRBJ2-7; TRBD1 agrees at 8 bases. There are 15 residues in the CDR3. CDR1 is SGHDN and CDR2 is FVKESK in the germline V gene. V dropped 4 bases and J dropped 0; count of bases not matched to a gene: 5. The CDR3 reads CASSRQTGVSYEQYF. CDR3 DNA: TGTGCCAGCAGCCGACAGACAGGGGTCTCCTACGAGCAGTACTTC.

The chain employs TRBV10-3 and TRBJ1-6; 7 bases agree with TRBD1. Trimming removed 6 bases from V and 9 bases from J; junction bases left unmatched: 5. Germline V gene lookup returns CDR1 ENHRY and CDR2 SYGVKD. The CDR3 totals 13 residues. This chain's CDR3 is CAIRQTGSSPLHF. CDR3 sequence (DNA): TGTGCCATCAGACAGACAGGGTCTTCACCCCTCCACTTT.

The V call is TRBV18, the J call TRBJ1-2; 8 bases align to TRBD1. Germline V gene lookup returns CDR1 KGHSH and CDR2 LQKENI. V shed 2 bases and J 3 bases; nucleotides not matched to a gene: 5. The CDR3 runs to 15 residues. The CDR3 region is CASSPSMTGDYGYTF. DNA of the CDR3: TGTGCCAGCTCACCATCTATGACAGGGGACTATGGCTACACCTTC.

The chain carries TRBV19 and TRBJ1-1; D is perhaps TRBD1 (5 bases). The CDR3 totals 15 residues. Trimming removed 5 bases at V and 3 bases at J, with 16 bases between. The germline V gene has CDR1 LNHDA and CDR2 SQIVND (reference sequence). CDR3 residues: CASSGGRRRYTEAFF. CDR3 nucleotides: TGTGCCAGTAGTGGGGGGAGACGGAGGTACACTGAAGCTTTCTTT.

This rearrangement joins TRBV27 to TRBJ2-1; unclear D gene. Trimming shortened V by 2 bases and J by 8 bases, and 13 bases separated the two germline ends. The V gene's germline CDR1 is MNHEY and CDR2 SMNVEV (reference sequence). The CDR3 is 14 residues long. The CDR3 region is CASSLGSLSDEQFF. CDR3 in DNA: TGTGCCAGCAGTTTAGGCAGTCTCAGCGATGAGCAGTTCTTC.

This rearrangement joins TRBV15 to TRBJ2-1; D unresolved. Germline V lookup: CDR1 LNHNV, CDR2 YYDKDF (reference sequence). The CDR3 spans 14 residues. Trimming removed 5 bases at V and 5 bases at J, with 13 bases between. The CDR3 loop reads CATSLELVDNEQFF. In nucleotides, the CDR3 is TGTGCCACCAGCCTGGAGCTTGTGGACAATGAGCAGTTCTTC.

This chain links TRBV10-1 with TRBJ2-3, with 8 nucleotides matching TRBD2. Germline V gene lookup returns CDR1 WNHNN and CDR2 SYGVQD (reference sequence). This CDR3 has 17 amino acids. V lost 6 bases to trimming and J lost 4 bases; unmatched junction nucleotides: 15. CDR3 coding DNA: TGCGCCAGCAGCCCAGGATTCGGGACTAGGATCGCAGATACGCAGTATTTT. Encoded protein: CASSPGFGTRIADTQYF.

The rearrangement uses TRBV6-5 and TRBJ1-6, with 8 bases lining up with TRBD1. The germline gives CDR1 MNHEY, CDR2 SVGAGI. The CDR3 loop spans 15 amino acids. J lost 8 bases, V lost 7 bases, and 10 bases had no gene match. CDR3 DNA sequence: TGTGCCAGCACCCCCAGGGGGCTCCAGGATTCACCCCTCCACTTT. Translating gives CASTPRGLQDSPLHF.

This clone showed up just once. This rearrangement joins TRBV6-4 to TRBJ1-6; TRBD1 matches at 7 bases. The germline gives CDR1 MRHNA, CDR2 SNTAGT. V gave up 6 bases and J gave up 9 bases; unmatched junction bases: 8. This CDR3 comprises 14 residues. The CDR3 DNA is TGTGCCAGCAGCAGACAGGGTGGGGGTTCACCCCTCCACTTT. This translates into CASSRQGGGSPLHF.

This chain joins TRBV23-1 and TRBJ1-6; a possible D gene is TRBD1 (6 bases). TRBV23-1 is recorded as an ORF, its role being uncertain. Trimming shortened V by 0 bases and J by 7 bases, and 13 bases separated the two germline ends. CDR3 length equals 16 residues. The CDR3 is CASSQSGGGGNSPLHF. CDR3 nucleotide sequence: TGCGCCAGCAGTCAATCGGGAGGGGGAGGGAATTCACCCCTCCACTTT.